The 28 T cell receptor beta chains in this list originate from one sample, sequenced in a study of neurological immune-mediated disorders. TCRdb independently ran MiXCR on the 5' RACE reads; one entry per CDR3 protein. This table holds about 80,000 distinct CDR3 sequences, 9.4% found once. Material: PBMCs. The receptors were gathered from a man aged 50 to 60 in good health.

This clonotype has only a few counts. For the CDR3, the DNA is TGTGCCAGCTCACCAGACAATCAGCCCCAGCATTTT. Translation: CASSPDNQPQHF. The rearrangement links TRBV18 to TRBJ1-5, with D unclear. The CDR3 is made up of 12 amino acids. Per germline, CDR1 KGHSH and CDR2 LQKENI. The V and J ends lost 2 bases and 3 bases respectively, with 2 bases between them.

Comment on this clonotype: This may come from a read error, since a much larger clone is one base off. The V call is TRBV6-2 or TRBV6-3, the J call TRBJ1-1; D unclear. Germline V gene lookup returns CDR1 MNHEY and CDR2 SVGEGT. The CDR3 loop spans 13 amino acids. Trimming stripped 6 bases from V and 11 bases from J, with 19 bases between. This CDR3 reads CASRHQDRSDAFF. CDR3 sequence (DNA): TGTGCCAGCAGGCATCAGGATCGGAGTGACGCTTTCTTT.

At least ten counts were recorded for this clonotype. V gene TRBV18 combines with J gene TRBJ2-1; D not resolved. Germline values: CDR1 KGHSH, CDR2 LQKENI. V lost 3 bases, J lost 5 bases, and 8 bases lay in between. CDR3 length: 13 amino acids. The CDR3 DNA reads as TGTGCCAGCTCACCGAATGAAAACAATGAGCAGTTCTTC. Amino acids: CASSPNENNEQFF.

This clonotype was seen many times. Compared with germline, one end of the junction differs, possibly owing to a read error. This chain connects TRBV20-1 to TRBJ1-5; unclear D gene. This CDR3 has 13 residues. Looked up from germline, CDR1 is DFQATT and CDR2 is SNEGSKA (reference sequence). CDR3: CSARGQSNQPQHF. The CDR3 DNA sequence: TGCAGTGCCAGAGGGCAAAGCAATCAGCCCCAGCATTTT.

There are many counts of this clonotype. The chain uses TRBV20-1 and TRBJ2-2; no definite D call. Trimming removed 2 bases from V and 5 bases from J, with 12 bases in between. This CDR3 is 14 amino acids long. The V gene's germline CDR1 is DFQATT and CDR2 SNEGSKA (reference sequence). DNA for the CDR3: TGCAGTGCTAGACGTTCCCAAGGGACCGGGGAGCTGTTTTTT. Translated, it gives CSARRSQGTGELFF.

This clonotype was observed at least ten times. The chain has TRBV12-3 or TRBV12-4 and TRBJ2-7; 7 nucleotides agree with TRBD2. The V and J ends lost 2 bases and 2 bases, in that order; junction bases with no gene match: 12. This CDR3 is built from 17 residues. CDR3 DNA: TGTGCCAGCAGTTTACAGCTAAGGGGTGGGGGGGCCTACGAGCAGTACTTC. Protein sequence: CASSLQLRGGGAYEQYF.

The table lists this clonotype with a few counts. The chain employs TRBV6-2 or TRBV6-3 and TRBJ2-4; maybe TRBD1 (5 bases). CDR1 is MNHEY and CDR2 is SVGEGT in the germline V gene. This CDR3 comprises 15 residues. Trimming took off 1 base at V and 9 bases at J, with 16 bases between the two ends. In nucleotides, the CDR3 is TGTGCCAGCAGTTACTTAGACAGCCTGACGGGCATTCAGTACTTC. Translation gives CASSYLDSLTGIQYF.

With regard to this clonotype: A much larger clone lies one base from this, so it may be a read error. Here the CDR3 reads CASSFDEGSRHF. CDR3 sequence (DNA): TGTGCCAGCAGCTTTGACGAGGGGTCCCGGCATTTT. The chain couples TRBV7-8 to TRBJ1-5; weak D call: TRBD1 (5 bases). The CDR3 totals 12 residues. Trimming removed 3 bases at V and 15 bases at J, with 15 bases between. Germline assignment: CDR1 SGHVS and CDR2 FQNEAQ.

The sample holds many counts of this clonotype. The V call is TRBV5-5, the J call TRBJ2-7, with D perhaps TRBD1 or TRBD2 (5 bases each). Trimming left V 3 bases short and J 3 bases short, with 13 bases between. Looked up from germline, CDR1 is SGHKS and CDR2 is YYEKEE (reference sequence). This CDR3 contains 14 residues. CDR3 region: CASSSRDGYYEQYF. CDR3 coding DNA: TGTGCCAGCAGCTCCCGGGACGGTTACTACGAGCAGTACTTC.

This clonotype was detected ten times or more. The chain is built from TRBV12-3 or TRBV12-4 and TRBJ2-3; TRBD2 agrees at 9 bases. The length of the CDR3 is 18 residues. Trimming took 6 bases from V and 0 from J; bases not matched to a gene: 13. CDR3 DNA: TGTGCCAGCAGCTGGGGGCTAGCGGGACCGACTAGCACAGATACGCAGTATTTT. Its protein product is CASSWGLAGPTSTDTQYF.

This clonotype was observed many times. The V call is TRBV28, the J call TRBJ2-5; D gene ambiguous. Trimming pared 4 bases from V and 7 bases from J, leaving 10 bases between. The CDR3 is 12 amino acids. Germline CDR1 MDHEN, CDR2 SYDVKM. The CDR3 region has the DNA TGTGCCAGCAGTTCCTCACCCCTGACCCAGTACTTC. Protein sequence: CASSSSPLTQYF.

This clonotype was observed many times. V and J are TRBV4-1 and TRBJ2-7; D gene unclear. The CDR3 has 12 residues. Germline assignment: CDR1 MGHRA and CDR2 YSYEKL. The V gene lost 0 bases and the J gene lost 3 bases, with 3 bases spanning the gap. The CDR3 DNA sequence: TGCGCCAGCAGCCAAGACGGCTACGAGCAGTACTTC. Its protein is CASSQDGYEQYF.

In this sample, this clonotype turned up many times. The V call is TRBV5-6, the J call TRBJ2-7, with D possibly being TRBD1 or TRBD2 (5 bases each). CDR3 length: 16 amino acids. Germline V gives CDR1 SGHDT, CDR2 YYEEEE. V dropped 1 base and J dropped 3 bases, with 17 bases sitting between them. CDR3 nucleotide sequence: TGTGCCAGCAGCTTGTCGGGACGGGCCTGGGGCTACGAGCAGTACTTC. This codes for CASSLSGRAWGYEQYF.

This clonotype was seen repeatedly, ten times or more. This rearrangement joins TRBV10-3 to TRBJ2-1; 7 bases align to TRBD2. The ends lost 1 base at V and 10 bases at J; junction bases unmatched: 10. This CDR3 contains 15 residues. CDR1 is ENHRY and CDR2 is SYGVKD in the germline V gene. In DNA, the CDR3 is TGTGCCATCAGTGAGTTCAGCGGGACGAGGGACGAGCAGTTCTTC. Amino acids: CAISEFSGTRDEQFF.

In this sample, this clonotype turned up many times. This chain joins TRBV20-1 and TRBJ2-1; the match to TRBD1 covers 8 bases. V was clipped by 1 base and J by 8 bases; unmatched bases: 1. The germline V gene encodes CDR1 DFQATT and CDR2 SNEGSKA (reference sequence). This CDR3 is 12 amino acids long. The CDR3 here is CSARADRDEQFF. The DNA for the CDR3 is TGCAGTGCTAGAGCGGACAGGGATGAGCAGTTCTTC.

In this sample, this clonotype turned up many times. The V call is TRBV12-3 or TRBV12-4, the J call TRBJ1-2; 10 nucleotides agree with TRBD1. J gave up 8 bases and V 6 bases, and 9 bases lay outside the gene matches. The CDR3 covers 14 residues. The CDR3 region is CASRGTGEVRGYTF. Here the CDR3 DNA reads TGTGCCAGCAGGGGGACAGGGGAAGTTCGGGGCTACACCTTC.

The table lists this clonotype with many counts. CDR3 DNA sequence: TGTGCCAGCAGCTTAGTACTAGCGGGACCCCATGAGCAGTTCTTC. This encodes CASSLVLAGPHEQFF. The V and J genes are TRBV7-9 and TRBJ2-1; 10 nucleotides agree with TRBD2. The CDR3 covers 15 residues. Germline V gene lookup returns CDR1 SEHNR and CDR2 FQNEAQ (reference sequence). The V gene end was trimmed by 1 base and the J gene end by 8 bases; junction bases not matched to a gene: 5.

The table lists this clonotype with many counts. This sequence joins TRBV7-2 and TRBJ1-3; no firm D call. Trimming shortened V by 1 base and J by 4 bases, and 5 bases separated the two germline ends. Germline V lookup: CDR1 SGHTA, CDR2 FQGNSA. CDR3 length equals 13 residues. The CDR3 region has the DNA TGTGCCAGCAGCTTAGGGTTCGGAAACACCATATATTTT. Translation: CASSLGFGNTIYF.

The table lists this clonotype with many counts. V gene TRBV3-1 combines with J gene TRBJ2-7; 11 nucleotides agree with TRBD1. The junction had 3 bases not matched to a gene; V was cut back by 1 base and J by 4 bases. The CDR3 consists of 15 residues. Germline CDR1 and CDR2: LGHDT and YNNKEL (reference sequence). CDR3 sequence: CASSQAGQGVYEQYF. The CDR3 DNA is TGTGCCAGCAGCCAAGCGGGACAGGGGGTGTACGAGCAGTACTTC.

The J gene is TRBJ2-1, the V gene TRBV29-1; 7 bases fit TRBD2. The V gene end was trimmed by 3 bases and the J gene end by 0 bases; junction bases not matched to a gene: 2. Per germline, CDR1 SQVTM and CDR2 ANQGSEA. CDR3 length: 14 amino acids. The CDR3 nucleotides read TGCAGCGTTGAGGGCGGGAGCTCCTACAATGAGCAGTTCTTC. It codes for CSVEGGSSYNEQFF.

This clonotype was detected ten times or more. This chain uses TRBV20-1 with TRBJ2-6; D not resolved. The CDR3 length is 15 residues. V lost 0 bases, J lost 0 bases, and 6 bases lay in between. Germline CDR1 DFQATT, CDR2 SNEGSKA (reference sequence). CDR3 bases: TGCAGTGCTAGAGAACGGAACTCTGGGGCCAACGTCCTGACTTTC. Translation: CSARERNSGANVLTF.

In its sample, this clonotype was seen many times. V is TRBV5-1 and J is TRBJ2-1; tentatively, D is TRBD1 (6 bases). The CDR3 totals 18 residues. V lost 6 bases to trimming and J lost 0 bases, with 22 bases between them. Germline V lookup: CDR1 SGHRS, CDR2 YFSETQ. CDR3 bases: TGCGCCAGCAAAATTGGGGGCACAGGAGAGAGCTCCTACAATGAGCAGTTCTTC. Amino acids: CASKIGGTGESSYNEQFF.

Many counts were recorded for this clonotype. The rearrangement joins TRBV7-8 to TRBJ2-1; 9 nucleotides align to TRBD2. Germline V gene lookup returns CDR1 SGHVS and CDR2 FQNEAQ. The junction had 7 bases not matched to a gene; V was cut back by 6 bases and J by 4 bases. The CDR3 spans 15 residues. CDR3 DNA sequence: TGTGCCAGCAGTCAGACTAGCGGTACATACAATGAGCAGTTCTTC. Its protein is CASSQTSGTYNEQFF.

This clonotype was observed at least ten times. The chain couples TRBV3-1 to TRBJ2-6; D is unresolved. With 4 bases removed from V and 4 bases from J, the gap between germline ends came to 17 bases. The CDR3 is 17 residues long. Germline values: CDR1 LGHDT, CDR2 YNNKEL (reference sequence). CDR3 sequence reads: CASSPIRIVEGANVLTF. CDR3 in DNA: TGTGCCAGCAGCCCTATTAGGATCGTTGAAGGGGCCAACGTCCTGACTTTC.

This clonotype was counted many times. V and J are TRBV20-1 and TRBJ1-5; D not certain. Germline lookup yields CDR1 DFQATT and CDR2 SNEGSKA (reference sequence). V was pared by 6 bases and J by 5 bases, with 14 bases between. The CDR3 loop spans 13 amino acids. Here the CDR3 DNA reads TGCAGTGCCATAGTCAGGTCAGATCAGCCCCAGCATTTT. Translating gives CSAIVRSDQPQHF.

In its sample, this clonotype was seen many times. The chain links TRBV6-1 to TRBJ2-3, with 10 bases identical to TRBD2. The V and J ends lost 2 bases and 4 bases, in that order; junction bases with no gene match: 3. The germline CDR1 and CDR2 sequences are MNHNS and SASEGT. CDR3 length equals 15 residues. CDR3 amino acids: CASSELSGGADTQYF. CDR3 DNA sequence: TGTGCCAGCAGTGAATTAAGCGGGGGGGCAGATACGCAGTATTTT.

There are many counts of this clonotype. The V and J genes are TRBV24-1 and TRBJ2-5; 8 nucleotides line up with TRBD1. CDR3 size: 14 residues. Germline CDR1 and CDR2: KGHDR and SFDVKD. The ends lost 4 bases at V and 5 bases at J; junction bases unmatched: 5. CDR3 sequence reads: CATSEADRGETQYF. The DNA of the CDR3 is TGTGCCACCAGTGAGGCCGACAGGGGCGAGACCCAGTACTTC.

The table lists this clonotype with a few counts. The chain recombines TRBV5-1 with TRBJ1-4, with TRBD1 as a possible D gene (5 bases). The CDR3 covers 13 residues. The germline V and J ends were trimmed by 2 bases and 6 bases, with 8 bases remaining between them. Looked up from germline, CDR1 is SGHRS and CDR2 is YFSETQ. For the CDR3, the DNA is TGCGCCAGCAGCTTTCAGGGTGATGAAAAACTGTTTTTT. Translation gives CASSFQGDEKLFF. Complete variable domain (other parts from reference TRBV5-1 and TRBJ1-4): KAGVTQTPRYLIKTRGQQVTLSCSPISGHRSVSWYQQTPGQGLQFLFEYFSETQRNKGNFPGRFSGRQFSNSRSEMNVSTLELGDSALYLCASSFQGDEKLFFGSGTQLSVL.